The present TCR beta chain was sequenced within a study of identical twins' blood T cells. Both ends of each TCR cDNA library bore sample-specific barcodes. In the authors' workflow: Clonotypes per individual ranged from about 90,000 to nearly 500,000. TCRdb re-derived calls from the 5' RACE reads in MiXCR, one entry per CDR3 protein. These V and J calls are TCRdb output, not the study's own analysis. There are a few hundred thousand distinct CDR3 sequences in the sample; more than 25% occur only once, and about 6% lies in the top ten. Study-wide points: Top TCRbeta clonotypes were shared more with twin than unrelated donors. Even for out-of-frame TCRbeta, twins reportedly shared V gene usage much more than unrelated donors.

CDR1 is SGHVS, CDR2 FQNEAQ, per germline. The CDR3 runs 14 residues. The V gene end was trimmed by 7 bases and the J gene end by 0 bases; junction bases not matched to a gene: 5. As to this clonotype: Its target is not known.

Sequencing was performed on PBMCs. The chain uses TRBV7-8 and TRBJ1-1; TRBD1 agrees at 7 bases. The sequence derives from a woman aged 18-49 years in good health. CDR3 DNA sequence: TGTGCCAGCACCAACGACAGGGTGAACACTGAAGCTTTCTTT. It specifies CASTNDRVNTEAFF.